This T cell receptor (beta chain) was captured by sequencing in a study of T cells in Graves' hyperthyroidism and ophthalmopathy. Study-wide results and limits: Model-based prediction identified ophthalmopathy a median roughly six months prior to its onset.

Extraction of PBMCs used around 9.6 ml of fresh peripheral blood. Amplification of TCR beta CDR3 regions was performed using RNA transcripts as template. The HTBI primer set was used in a first-round RT-PCR of the TCR CDR3. TCRdb itself ran the multiplex PCR reads through MiXCR, one entry per CDR3 protein. The repertoire holds over 400,000 distinct CDR3 sequences, around a fifth seen once, with about half in the top ten. Trimming took 6 bases from V and 3 from J; bases not matched to a gene: 8. The CDR3 length is 14 residues. Germline lookup yields CDR1 MNHEY and CDR2 SVGEGT. Ten or more counts support this clonotype. The target antigen is unknown.

The sample comprised blood. The chain joins TRBV6-2 or TRBV6-3 to TRBJ2-7, with 7 bases that match TRBD2. The clonotype originates from a woman aged 70 to 79 with Graves' ophthalmopathy. The CDR3 DNA reads as TGTGCCAGCAGAGCCGGGGGGTCCTTCTACGAGCAGTACTTC. Translating it yields CASRAGGSFYEQYF.